This TCR beta chain was recovered during a study of T cell responses to AZD1222 COVID-19 vaccine. Study background: Samples with a second dose at about 4 or about 12 weeks were pooled together.

Using immunoSEQ multiplex PCR, the repertoire was profiled, and TCRdb retains in-frame clones only, with some absent. The sample records 130,000 or so clones, about 90% being singletons. The CDR3 is made up of 20 amino acids. Germline assignment: CDR1 KGHSH and CDR2 LQKENI. Trimming cost V 6 bases and J 0 bases; bases outside gene matches: 19. This sample comprised peripheral blood, obtained on day 0 of AZD1222 vaccination. The chain uses TRBV18 and TRBJ1-5, with TRBD1 identical over 8 bases. This receptor was identified in an adult in good health. The CDR3 DNA is TGTGCCAGCTCCCACCGTTTCAGCCAGGGGGCTTTTAATAGCAATCAGCCCCAGCATTTT. Its protein is CASSHRFSQGAFNSNQPQHF.